This T cell receptor (beta chain) stems from a study of blood T cell repertoires in COVID-19. About the study: Both acute and convalescent COVID-19 samples were obtained from the United States, Italy and Spain. PBMCs, B-cell-depleted T cells, or T cells were the source of the cDNA or gDNA that made up the material.

V lost 6 bases to trimming and J lost 6 bases; unmatched junction nucleotides: 11. The CDR3 has 16 amino acids. Germline CDR1 reads LGHDT; CDR2 reads YNNKEL (reference sequence). Original analysis: Using reference gene primer amplification, nucleated cell counts were estimated. Clones were read by immunoSEQ multiplex PCR, and TCRdb kept only the in-frame ones, dropping some. That table furnishes V, J and clone size, whereas the DNA furnished D and trimming. This table holds over 350,000 clones, 85% to 90% found once. The receptor was isolated from a woman in her twenties or thirties with acute or convalescent COVID-19. The chain has TRBV3-1 (or the pseudogene TRBV3-2) and TRBJ2-1, with TRBD1 identical over 10 bases. The specimen sequenced was peripheral blood. CDR3 nucleotides: TGTGCCAGCAGGCACTCCGGGACAGGGGTTTCCAATGAGCAGTTCTTC. The encoded protein is CASRHSGTGVSNEQFF.